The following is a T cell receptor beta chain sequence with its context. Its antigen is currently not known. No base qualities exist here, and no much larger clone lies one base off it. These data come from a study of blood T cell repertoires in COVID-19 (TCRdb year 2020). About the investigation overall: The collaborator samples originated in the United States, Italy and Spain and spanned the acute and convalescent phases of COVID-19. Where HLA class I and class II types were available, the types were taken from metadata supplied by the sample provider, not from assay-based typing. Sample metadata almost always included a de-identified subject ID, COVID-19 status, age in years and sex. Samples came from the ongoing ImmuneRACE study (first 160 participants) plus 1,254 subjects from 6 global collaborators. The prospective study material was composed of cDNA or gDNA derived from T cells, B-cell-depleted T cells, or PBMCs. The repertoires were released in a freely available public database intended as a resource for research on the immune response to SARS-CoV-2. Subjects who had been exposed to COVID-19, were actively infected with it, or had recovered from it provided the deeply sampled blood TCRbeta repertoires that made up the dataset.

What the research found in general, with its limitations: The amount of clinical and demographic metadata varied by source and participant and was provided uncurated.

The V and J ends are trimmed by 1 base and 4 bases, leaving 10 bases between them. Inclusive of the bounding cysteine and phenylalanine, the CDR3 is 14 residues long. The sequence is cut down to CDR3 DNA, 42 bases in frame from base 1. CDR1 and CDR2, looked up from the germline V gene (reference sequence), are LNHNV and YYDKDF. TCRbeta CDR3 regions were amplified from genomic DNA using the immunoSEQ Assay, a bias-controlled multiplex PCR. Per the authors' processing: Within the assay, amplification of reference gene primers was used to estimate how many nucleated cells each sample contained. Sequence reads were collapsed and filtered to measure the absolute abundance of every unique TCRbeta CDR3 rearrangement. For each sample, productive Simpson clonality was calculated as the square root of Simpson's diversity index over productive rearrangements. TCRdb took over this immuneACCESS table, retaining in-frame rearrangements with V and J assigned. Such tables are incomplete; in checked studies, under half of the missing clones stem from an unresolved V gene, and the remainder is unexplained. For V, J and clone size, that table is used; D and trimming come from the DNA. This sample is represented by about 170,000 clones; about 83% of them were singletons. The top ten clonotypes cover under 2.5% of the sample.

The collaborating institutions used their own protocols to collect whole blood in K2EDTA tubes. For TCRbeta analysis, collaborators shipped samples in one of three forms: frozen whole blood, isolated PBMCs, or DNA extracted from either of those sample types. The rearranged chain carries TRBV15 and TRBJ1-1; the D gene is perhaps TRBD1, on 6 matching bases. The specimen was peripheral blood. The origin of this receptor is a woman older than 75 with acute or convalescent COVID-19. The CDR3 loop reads CATSRVPGATEAFF. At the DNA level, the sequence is TGTGCCACCAGCAGAGTGCCAGGGGCCACTGAAGCTTTCTTT.